The rows below give T cell receptor beta chains drawn from one sample of a study of blood T cells in healthy people across ages. Each CDR3 protein gets one entry after TCRdb re-called the 5' RACE reads with MiXCR. Of about 930,000 distinct CDR3 sequences in the sample, approximately 32% were seen once. These data were also filed under a second study, of T cells of mothers and their children.

Sequencing was performed on blood. These receptors originate from a woman between 40 and 50 years old in good health. Both conserved end residues are part of each CDR3. The D gene is left open where the match is weak. Size values are once, few and many counts, or a class for expanded clones, and some rows have none.

TRBV29-1	TRBD1	NA	TRBJ1-1	13	TGCAGCGCAGGGGACAGGCCAGACACTGAAGCTTTCTTT	CSAGDRPDTEAFF
TRBV11-2	NA	many	TRBJ2-7	15	TGTGCCAGCAGCTTCTTCGGGGGCAGGTCCTACGAGCAGTACTTC	CASSFFGGRSYEQYF
TRBV24-1	TRBD2	NA	TRBJ2-3	13	TGTGCCACCAGAGGACTAGGGGCAGATACGCAGTATTTT	CATRGLGADTQYF
TRBV12-3/TRBV12-4	NA	NA	TRBJ2-4	13	TGTGCCACCGGTTTATATTCTCGGAATGAGCAGTACTTC	CATGLYSRNEQYF
TRBV7-9	NA	NA	TRBJ1-1	15	TGTGCCAGCAGCTTAAAGAAAGGGTGGTCCACTGAAGCTTTCTTT	CASSLKKGWSTEAFF
TRBV9	TRBD1	NA	TRBJ2-1	15	TGTGCCAGCAGCGCTACCGGGACAGACTTTAATGAGCAGTTCTTC	CASSATGTDFNEQFF
TRBV3-1	NA	NA	TRBJ1-5	15	TGTGCCAGCAGCCCAACCCGACAAGTCAATCAGCCCCAGCATTTT	CASSPTRQVNQPQHF
TRBV28	NA	many	TRBJ2-7	14	TGTGCCAGCAGTAGCGGCGGGTCCACCTACGAGCAGTACTTC	CASSSGGSTYEQYF
TRBV2	TRBD1	NA	TRBJ2-1	15	TGTGCCAGCAGGACACAGGGGACCTCCTACAATGAGCAGTTCTTC	CASRTQGTSYNEQFF
TRBV4-1	TRBD1	NA	TRBJ2-1	16	TGCGCCAGCAGCCAAGTACCGGGACAGGAATACAATGAGCAGTTCTTC	CASSQVPGQEYNEQFF
TRBV2	NA	NA	TRBJ2-2	13	TGTGCCAGCAGTGAGGAGACACTCGGGGAGCTGTTTTTT	CASSEETLGELFF
TRBV10-3	NA	NA	TRBJ2-5	17	TGTGCCATCAGTGAGCCCTATGGTGGGGGGAGCGGGGAGACCCAGTACTTC	CAISEPYGGGSGETQYF
TRBV7-9	TRBD1	NA	TRBJ1-2	13	TGTGCCAGTCCCGGGACAGGGGAATATGGCTACACCTTC	CASPGTGEYGYTF
TRBV9	TRBD1	many	TRBJ2-7	15	TGTGCCAGCAGCGTAGAGACCGGGACAGGGGGCGAGCAGTACTTC	CASSVETGTGGEQYF
TRBV5-1	NA	many	TRBJ2-3	15	TGCGCCAGCAGCTCTCAGGGGGGGAGCACAGATACGCAGTATTTT	CASSSQGGSTDTQYF
TRBV5-5	NA	NA	TRBJ2-1	11	TGTGCCAGCAGCTGGGGTGCCGGGCAGTTCTTC	CASSWGAGQFF
TRBV29-1	TRBD1	few	TRBJ1-1	11	TGCAGCGTTGATTCAGGGGGCGGAGCTTTCTTT	CSVDSGGGAFF
TRBV11-3	NA	NA	TRBJ2-2	14	TGTGCCAGCAGCTCAGATTCGAACACCGGGGAGCTGTTTTTT	CASSSDSNTGELFF
TRBV27	NA	NA	TRBJ2-2	12	TGTGCCAGCAGTTGGCGATCCGGGGAGCTGTTTTTT	CASSWRSGELFF
TRBV19	TRBD1	few	TRBJ1-2	14	TGTGCCAGTAGGAATCAGGGGGTTACCTATGGCTACACCTTC	CASRNQGVTYGYTF
TRBV5-5	NA	NA	TRBJ1-2	15	TGTGCCAGCAGCTTTTCCCCGAGGGCGGGCTATGGCTACACCTTC	CASSFSPRAGYGYTF
TRBV7-6	TRBD2	NA	TRBJ2-3	17	TGTGCCAGCAGTCCAGCGGGGGGGCCTTCACGCACAGATACGCAGTATTTT	CASSPAGGPSRTDTQYF
TRBV12-3/TRBV12-4	TRBD2	few	TRBJ2-5	15	TGTGCCAGCAGTTGGAGTAGCGGGCCCTTCAATGAGCAGTACTTC	CASSWSSGPFNEQYF
TRBV6-1	TRBD1	few	TRBJ1-2	14	TGTGCCAGCAGTTGGGACAGGGAGTCCTATGGCTACACCTTC	CASSWDRESYGYTF
TRBV6-1	TRBD1	few	TRBJ2-6	17	TGTGCCAGCAGGAGAATACAGGGGAGCTCTGGGGCCAACGTCCTGACTTTC	CASRRIQGSSGANVLTF
TRBV28	TRBD1	NA	TRBJ2-7	15	TGTGCCAGCAGTGCCGGCGGGACAGGGAGGGACGAGCAGTACTTC	CASSAGGTGRDEQYF
TRBV6-5	NA	once	TRBJ1-1	15	TGTGCCAGCAGCTTACCTAGGGATGGGGCCACTGAAGCTTTCTTT	CASSLPRDGATEAFF
TRBV7-3	TRBD1	few	TRBJ1-1	20	TGTGCCAGCAGCTTAAACGGGTGGGACAGGGTGTTTCTATGGAACACTGAAGCTTTCTTT	CASSLNGWDRVFLWNTEAFF
TRBV7-2	NA	NA	TRBJ2-7	14	TGTGCCAGCAGCTCCGGACGAGGAGGCTACGAGCAGTACTTC	CASSSGRGGYEQYF
TRBV29-1	TRBD2	many	TRBJ2-3	15	TGCAGCGTTGAAGATACGCGGGGGGGCACAGATACGCAGTATTTT	CSVEDTRGGTDTQYF
TRBV25-1	TRBD2	NA	TRBJ2-1	16	TGTGCCAGCGGAGCCATACTAGCGGGGGAGGACAATGAGCAGTTCTTC	CASGAILAGEDNEQFF
TRBV6-2/TRBV6-3	NA	few	TRBJ1-4	15	TGTGCCAGCAGTCCTGACGGTGGAGGTAATGAAAAACTGTTTTTT	CASSPDGGGNEKLFF
TRBV9	TRBD2	few	TRBJ2-5	15	TGTGCCAGCAGCGAAGGTAGCGGGGGACAAGAGACCCGGTACTTC	CASSEGSGGQETRYF
TRBV12-3/TRBV12-4	TRBD2	NA	TRBJ2-5	17	TGTGCCAGCAGTCCCGGGACTAGCGGGGGCCTGGGGTTGACCCAGTACTTC	CASSPGTSGGLGLTQYF
TRBV11-2	NA	many	TRBJ2-1	16	TGTGCCAGCAGCCCAGTCCAGCAACCTATCTCCAATGAGCAGTTCTTC	CASSPVQQPISNEQFF
TRBV4-1	NA	NA	TRBJ1-1	15	TGCGCCAGCAGCCAGCCGATCAGGGGGAACACTGAAGCTTTCTTT	CASSQPIRGNTEAFF
TRBV20-1	NA	NA	TRBJ1-5	14	TGCAGTGTAAGAGTAGGGGACAACAATCAGCCCCAGCATTTT	CSVRVGDNNQPQHF
TRBV5-1	NA	NA	TRBJ2-5	13	TGCGCCAGCAGCTCCGAGGCCCAAGAGACCCAGTACTTC	CASSSEAQETQYF
TRBV20-1	NA	few	TRBJ2-3	14	TGCAGTGCTAGGGGGGTAACCAGCACAGATACGCAGTATTTT	CSARGVTSTDTQYF
TRBV29-1	NA	NA	TRBJ2-1	13	TGCAGCGTTGGGGGAGTCTCCTACAATGAGCAGTTCTTC	CSVGGVSYNEQFF
TRBV18	TRBD1	many	TRBJ1-2	13	TGTGCCAGCTCACCAGACAGGGTTGACGGCTACACCTTC	CASSPDRVDGYTF
TRBV7-9	NA	NA	TRBJ1-6	14	TGTGCCAGCAGCTTAGCCAGGGGAGGGTCACCCCTCCACTTT	CASSLARGGSPLHF
TRBV10-2	TRBD2	NA	TRBJ2-1	16	TGCGCCAGCCGGCAACCGGGACTAGCGTTTTACAATGAGCAGTTCTTC	CASRQPGLAFYNEQFF
TRBV29-1	TRBD1	NA	TRBJ2-7	12	TGCAGCGTGACCGGGACAGGGGCCGAGCAGTACTTC	CSVTGTGAEQYF
TRBV7-7	NA	few	TRBJ2-2	17	TGTGCTAGCACATCCATGGGGCAGCTCGAGGGCACCGGGGAGCTGTTTTTT	CASTSMGQLEGTGELFF
TRBV6-2/TRBV6-3	TRBD1	NA	TRBJ2-7	15	TGTGCCAACAGGGAAGGACAGGGGGCGTGGTACGAGCAGTACTTC	CANREGQGAWYEQYF
TRBV7-2	TRBD2	NA	TRBJ2-5	15	TGTGCCAGCAGCTTTGCGGGGGGGCTTCAAGAGACCCAGTACTTC	CASSFAGGLQETQYF
TRBV5-1	TRBD1	NA	TRBJ2-7	14	TGCGCCAGCAGCTATGGACAGGCAGGCTACGAGCAGTACTTC	CASSYGQAGYEQYF
TRBV9	NA	few	TRBJ1-2	15	TGTGCCAGCAGCGTGGGTGGTGGGGGGGTCTATGGCTACACCTTC	CASSVGGGGVYGYTF
TRBV7-2	TRBD2	NA	TRBJ2-3	17	TGTGCCAGCAGCTTAAAGACGACTAGCGGGGGGGGAGATACGCAGTATTTT	CASSLKTTSGGGDTQYF
TRBV9	TRBD1	many	TRBJ2-5	14	TGTGCCAGCAGCGTTGGGACAGGTCAAGAGACCCAGTACTTC	CASSVGTGQETQYF
TRBV4-1	NA	few	TRBJ2-1	14	TGCGCCAGCAGCCAAGCTCAGGGTCTCAATGAGCAGTTCTTC	CASSQAQGLNEQFF
TRBV10-3	NA	NA	TRBJ2-7	15	TGTGCCATGAGTGAGGGCCACGGGGGCTCCTACGAGCAGTACTTC	CAMSEGHGGSYEQYF
TRBV5-1	NA	many	TRBJ1-2	13	TGCGCCAGCAGCTTGGAGCAGGGGTCTGGCTACACCTTC	CASSLEQGSGYTF